This T cell receptor (beta chain) was retrieved from a study of post-analysis software for immune sequencing data. Across the study: Some patients lacked subtype; others had relapsing-remitting, secondary progressive or progressive-relapsing disease. The study, taken as a whole, reports: Multiple sclerosis was associated with a significant reduction in normalized Chao1 diversity relative to controls. Patients used about 5 TRBV segments, including TRBV5-6, TRBV5-1 and TRBV20-1, more often than controls. F-measure co-clustering was strong for batch-matched samples.

This clonotype was seen only a few times. Antigen unknown. Unique molecular identifiers were built into the TCR beta cDNA libraries. Approximately 450,000 cDNA molecules were recovered from an input of about 1 to 10 million T cells. TCRdb itself ran the PCR reads through MiXCR, one entry per CDR3 protein. The sample contains 750,000 to 900,000 distinct CDR3 sequences, 40% to 55% of which appear only once. Germline loops: CDR1 MNHNS, CDR2 SASEGT. Trimming removed 0 bases at V and 3 bases at J, with 12 bases between. CDR3 length equals 16 residues. The specimen sequenced was blood. The origin of this receptor is a girl aged 5-17 years with multiple sclerosis. The rearrangement links TRBV6-1 to TRBJ2-4, with unresolved D. The CDR3 DNA sequence: TGTGCCAGCAGTGAAGCGAGGTGGGGTGACAAAAACATTCAGTACTTC. Its protein product is CASSEARWGDKNIQYF.